A single sample gave rise to the 13 T cell receptor beta chains below, sequenced in a study of beta chain features in type 1 diabetes. Their cognate antigens are unknown. Investigators reverse transcribed all isolated RNA, so they sequenced expressed TCRB transcripts. The protocol was immunoSEQ multiplex PCR, while the TCRdb copy is restricted to in-frame clones and leaves out a portion. Found here are roughly 400,000 clones, 8.5% to 10% of them singletons; the top ten hold less than 0.65%. The study, taken as a whole, reports: When Type 1 diabetes patients were examined, their TCRB CDR3s proved moderately but significantly shorter in all four CD4+ subsets.

Sequencing input: central memory CD4+ T cells from blood. The origin of the receptors is a man aged 30-40 years with type 1 diabetes.

This clone was seen more than once but under ten times. One end of the junction does not line up with germline, which may come from a read error. The rearrangement links TRBV7-7 to TRBJ2-1; no firm D call. The CDR3 is 14 residues long. In germline, CDR1 is SSHAT, CDR2 FNYEAQ (reference sequence). The CDR3 is CASSLFGTNNEQFF. The CDR3 DNA reads as TGTGCTAGCAGCTTATTTGGAACTAACAATGAGCAGTTCTTC. Combining the CDR3 with reference TRBV7-7 and TRBJ2-1 gives the whole variable domain GAGVSQSPRYKVTKRGQDVTLRCDPISSHATLYWYQQALGQGPEFLTYFNYEAQPDKSGLPSDRFSAERPEGSISTLTIQRTEQRDSAMYRCASSLFGTNNEQFFGPGTRLTVL.

The V gene is TRBV5-4, the J gene TRBJ1-2; D gene ambiguous. Germline CDR1 reads SGHNT; CDR2 reads YYREEE (reference sequence). V dropped 7 bases and J dropped 2 bases, with 15 bases sitting between them. The CDR3 extends over 14 amino acids. The CDR3 DNA reads as TGTGCCAGCCGCCAACAGATCCAAAACTATGGCTACACCTTC. Protein: CASRQQIQNYGYTF. The entire variable domain, with the rest obtained from reference TRBV5-4 and TRBJ1-2, is as follows: ETGVTQSPTHLIKTRGQQVTLRCSSQSGHNTVSWYQQALGQGPQFIFQYYREEENGRGNFPPRFSGLQFPNYSSELNVNALELDDSALYLCASRQQIQNYGYTFGSGTRLTVV.

The chain combines TRBV30 with TRBJ1-1; TRBD1 might be the D (5 bases). The CDR3 totals 12 residues. Germline V gene data show CDR1 as GTSNPN and CDR2 as SVGIG (reference sequence). V was clipped by 3 bases and J by 8 bases, with 13 bases between them. This CDR3 is CAWSSTGAEAFF. CDR3 nucleotides: TGTGCCTGGAGCTCAACAGGCGCGGAAGCTTTCTTT.

This clone has only a few counts. CDR3 coding DNA: TGTGCCAGCTGTCCCCACGGGACTAGCGGGAACTACGAGCAGTACTTC. Residues: CASCPHGTSGNYEQYF. This chain joins TRBV28 and TRBJ2-7, with 13 bases aligning to TRBD2. J lost 3 bases, V lost 8 bases, and 10 bases had no gene match. CDR3 length: 16 residues. Germline V lookup: CDR1 MDHEN, CDR2 SYDVKM.

The chain has TRBV6-6 and TRBJ2-7; 7 bases align to TRBD1. Germline CDR1 and CDR2: MNHNY and SVGAGI (reference sequence). CDR3 size: 16 residues. V dropped 4 bases and J dropped 1; count of bases not matched to a gene: 10. The CDR3 sequence: CASSSRDSKESYEQYF. The CDR3 nucleotides are TGTGCCAGCAGTTCCCGGGACAGCAAAGAGTCCTACGAGCAGTACTTC.

This clone was observed a few times. One end of the junction does not line up with germline, which may come from a read error. The chain recombines TRBV7-2 with TRBJ2-5; D is uncertain. This CDR3 region has 11 residues. In germline, CDR1 is SGHTA, CDR2 FQGNSA. The CDR3 reads CASSLPEIQYF. DNA for the CDR3: TGTGCCAGCAGCCTTCCTGAGATCCAGTACTTC.

This clone occurred a few times. The chain links TRBV28 to TRBJ1-3, with D tentatively TRBD1 (6 bases). This CDR3 is 14 amino acids long. V shed 4 bases and J shed 0 bases, with 7 bases lying between them. CDR1 and CDR2 from the germline V gene are MDHEN and SYDVKM. Written as DNA, the CDR3 is TGTGCCAGCAGTTCAGGGGACTCTGGAAACACCATATATTTT. Its protein is CASSSGDSGNTIYF.

This rearrangement joins TRBV7-9 to TRBJ2-7, with 9 bases fitting TRBD1. CDR3 size: 14 residues. J was trimmed by 4 bases and V by 5 bases; bases with no gene match: 6. CDR1 and CDR2 from the germline V gene are SEHNR and FQNEAQ (reference sequence). The CDR3 coding sequence is TGTGCCAGCAGCCAGGGGACAGGGTCGTACGAGCAGTACTTC. It codes for CASSQGTGSYEQYF.

The rearrangement links TRBV7-9 to TRBJ1-3; D may be TRBD1 (6 bases). CDR1 is SEHNR, CDR2 FQNEAQ, per germline (reference sequence). Trimming took 1 base from V and 0 from J, leaving 13 bases between them. The CDR3 totals 17 residues. The CDR3 DNA reads TGTGCCAGCAGCTTAGGTCAGGGGCTGAGCTCTGGAAACACCATATATTTT. This encodes CASSLGQGLSSGNTIYF.

The chain employs TRBV18 and TRBJ1-1, with D tentatively TRBD1 (6 bases). The germline V gene has CDR1 KGHSH and CDR2 LQKENI. The CDR3 length is 16 residues. V dropped 0 bases and J dropped 1 base, with 12 bases sitting between them. CDR3 region: CASSPPSAGANTEAFF. The DNA for the CDR3 is TGTGCCAGCTCACCACCGTCTGCAGGGGCGAACACTGAAGCTTTCTTT. Together with reference TRBV18 and TRBJ1-1, the CDR3 gives the full variable domain: NAGVMQNPRHLVRRRGQEARLRCSPMKGHSHVYWYRQLPEEGLKFMVYLQKENIIDESGMPKERFSAEFPKEGPSILRIQQVVRGDSAAYFCASSPPSAGANTEAFFGQGTRLTVV.

This clone was counted at least ten times. The chain has TRBV28 and TRBJ2-7; D ambiguous. The CDR3 consists of 11 residues. The germline CDR1 and CDR2 sequences are MDHEN and SYDVKM. The V and J ends lost 5 bases and 5 bases respectively, with 7 bases between them. The CDR3 sequence is CASSLQDEQYF. DNA of the CDR3: TGTGCCAGCAGTCTGCAAGACGAGCAGTACTTC. The variable domain in full, completed from reference TRBV28 and TRBJ2-7, reads DVKVTQSSRYLVKRTGEKVFLECVQDMDHENMFWYRQDPGLGLRLIYFSYDVKMKEKGDIPEGYSVSREKKERFSLILESASTNQTSMYLCASSLQDEQYFGPGTRLTVT.

The V gene is TRBV5-5, the J gene TRBJ2-3; TRBD1 matches at 10 bases. V shed 4 bases and J 3 bases; nucleotides not matched to a gene: 8. This CDR3 is 16 amino acids long. Germline V lookup: CDR1 SGHKS, CDR2 YYEKEE (reference sequence). CDR3 nucleotides: TGTGCCAGCAGCCTCCGGGACAGGGGATTTACAGATACGCAGTATTTT. Encoded protein: CASSLRDRGFTDTQYF.

This clone was picked up many times. Different DNA sequences within this sample yield the same CDR3. This sequence joins TRBV18 and TRBJ2-3, with D unresolved. CDR3 length: 13 residues. Germline V lookup: CDR1 KGHSH, CDR2 LQKENI. V was pared by 0 bases and J by 0 bases, with 1 base between. DNA for the CDR3: TGTGCCAGCTCACCACCGAGCACAGATACGCAGTATTTT. This encodes CASSPPSTDTQYF.